Sequencing of this T cell receptor (beta chain) was carried out in a study of blood T cell repertoires in COVID-19. Study context: Some COVID-19 samples were acute and others convalescent; all came from the United States, Italy and Spain. T cells, B-cell-depleted T cells, or PBMCs provided the cDNA or gDNA that served as material.

In the original analysis: By means of reference gene primer amplification, nucleated cell counts were estimated. TCRdb keeps only in-frame clones here, not all; method: immunoSEQ multiplex PCR. V, J and clone size are taken as reported in that table, and D and trimming were inferred from the DNA itself. The profile shows about 320,000 clones, over 75% of them singletons. The CDR3 sequence is 14 residues long. Germline loops: CDR1 SGHDT, CDR2 YYEEEE. Trimming removed 7 bases at V and 0 bases at J, with 13 bases between. The receptor was derived from a human donor in a cohort sampled during active COVID-19. The V gene is TRBV5-6, the J gene TRBJ1-1; D perhaps matches TRBD1 (5 bases). Material for sequencing was peripheral blood. CDR3 sequence reads: CASATRTLNTEAFF. CDR3 in DNA: TGTGCCAGCGCGACTCGGACACTGAACACTGAAGCTTTCTTT. The full variable domain, with the rest looked up from reference TRBV5-6 and TRBJ1-1, is DAGVTQSPTHLIKTRGQQVTLRCSPKSGHDTVSWYQQALGQGPQFIFQYYEEEERQRGNFPDRFSGHQFPNYSSELNVNALLLGDSALYLCASATRTLNTEAFFGQGTRLTVV.